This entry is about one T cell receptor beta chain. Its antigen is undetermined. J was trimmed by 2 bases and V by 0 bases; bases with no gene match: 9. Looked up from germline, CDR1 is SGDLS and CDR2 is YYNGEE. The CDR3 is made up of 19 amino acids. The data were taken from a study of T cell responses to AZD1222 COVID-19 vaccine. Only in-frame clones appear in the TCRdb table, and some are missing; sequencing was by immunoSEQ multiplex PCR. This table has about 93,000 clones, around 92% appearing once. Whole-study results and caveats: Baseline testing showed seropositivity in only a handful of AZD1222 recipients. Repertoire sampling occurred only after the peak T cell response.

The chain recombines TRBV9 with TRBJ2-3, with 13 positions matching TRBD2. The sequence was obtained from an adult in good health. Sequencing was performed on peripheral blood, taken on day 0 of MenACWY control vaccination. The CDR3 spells CASSVDPLAGGRDTDTQYF. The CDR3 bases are TGTGCCAGCAGCGTAGACCCACTAGCGGGGGGGCGAGACACAGATACGCAGTATTTT.